A selection of T cell receptor beta chains follows, all from one sample in a study of patients and donors after allogeneic stem cell transplantation. TCRdb passed the RT-PCR reads through MiXCR, listing each CDR3 protein once. There are roughly 180,000 distinct CDR3 sequences in the sample; around two fifths occur only once, and approximately 32% lies in the top ten. The source material was blood, either unsorted or a sorted T cell fraction (not recorded which). The receptors shown here come from a human donor who was either an allogeneic HSCT recipient or a stem cell or donor lymphocyte infusion donor (not recorded which). It is not recorded whose cells these are; they may come from a transplant donor. The CDR3 runs from the conserved cysteine through the conserved F or W. Fields, in order: J gene, clone size, V gene, D gene, CDR3 protein, CDR3 DNA. D genes are given only for firm matches. Only part of the rows carry a size: once, few, many, or a class if the clone is expanded.

TRBJ1-2 - TRBV9 - CASSLRDYYGYTF TGTGCCAGCAGCCTACGCGACTACTATGGCTACACCTTC
TRBJ1-1 many TRBV7-9 - CASSPGTANTEAFF TGTGCCAGCAGCCCCGGGACGGCGAACACTGAAGCTTTCTTT
TRBJ1-1 - TRBV20-1 - CSALGRDTEAFF TGCAGTGCCTTGGGAAGAGACACTGAAGCTTTCTTT
TRBJ2-2 - TRBV5-6 TRBD1 CASSPGAGTGGNTGELFF TGTGCCAGCAGCCCGGGGGCCGGGACAGGGGGGAACACCGGGGAGCTGTTTTTT
TRBJ1-3 - TRBV28 TRBD1 CASSTDRGSIYF TGTGCCAGCAGTACAGACAGGGGGTCCATATATTTT
TRBJ1-2 - TRBV9 TRBD1 CASSVTGDGYGYTF TGTGCCAGCAGCGTTACAGGGGACGGCTATGGCTACACCTTC
TRBJ1-5 - TRBV4-2 TRBD1 CASSTTGGRVQPQHF TGTGCCAGCAGCACCACAGGGGGAAGGGTTCAGCCCCAGCATTTT
TRBJ1-2 - TRBV6-6 - CASSYSANYGYTF TGTGCCAGCAGTTACTCAGCTAACTATGGCTACACCTTC
TRBJ2-1 - TRBV24-1 TRBD2 CATSDGRDEQFF TGTGCCACCAGTGATGGGAGGGATGAGCAGTTCTTC
TRBJ1-5 few TRBV5-1 - CASSLGQFDGNQPQHF TGCGCCAGCAGCCTTGGACAGTTTGACGGCAATCAGCCCCAGCATTTT
TRBJ2-3 few TRBV5-1 TRBD2 CASSWSGGFTDTQYF TGCGCCAGCAGCTGGAGCGGGGGTTTCACAGATACGCAGTATTTT
TRBJ2-3 - TRBV11-1 - CASSTTGRTQYF TGTGCCAGCAGCACCACAGGGAGGACGCAGTATTTT
TRBJ1-4 - TRBV6-5 - CASSYSSGSHNEKLFF TGTGCCAGCAGTTACTCGTCCGGGTCTCATAATGAAAAACTGTTTTTT
TRBJ2-1 - TRBV7-9 - CASSLVVAPTEQFF TGTGCCAGCAGCTTAGTGGTGGCCCCCACCGAGCAGTTCTTC
TRBJ1-1 once TRBV28 - CASEYQNTEAFF TGTGCCAGCGAATACCAGAACACTGAAGCTTTCTTT
TRBJ1-1 few TRBV7-2 - CASSPFGGTPEAFF TGTGCCAGCAGCCCATTCGGCGGGACCCCTGAAGCTTTCTTT
TRBJ2-7 few TRBV27 - CASSFQAGAYEQYF TGTGCCAGCAGTTTTCAGGCAGGAGCCTACGAGCAGTACTTC
TRBJ2-1 - TRBV24-1 TRBD2 CATSDSGGSGDEQFF TGTGCCACCAGTGATTCTGGCGGGAGTGGGGATGAGCAGTTCTTC
TRBJ1-1 - TRBV20-1 - CSARIGGNTEAFF TGCAGTGCTAGGATTGGGGGGAACACTGAAGCTTTCTTT
TRBJ1-1 - TRBV6-5 - CASTPGVGMNTEAFF TGTGCCAGCACCCCCGGGGTTGGAATGAACACTGAAGCTTTCTTT
TRBJ1-4 - TRBV6-5 TRBD1 CASSYSDLSDRGEKLFF TGTGCCAGCAGTTACTCTGACCTTAGCGACAGGGGCGAAAAACTGTTTTTT
TRBJ1-2 once TRBV9 TRBD1 CASSVDRDRVNYGYTF TGTGCCAGCAGCGTGGACCGGGACAGGGTTAACTATGGCTACACCTTC
TRBJ1-2 - TRBV5-6 - CASSLGQINYGYTF TGTGCCAGCAGCTTGGGACAAATTAACTATGGCTACACCTTC
TRBJ1-1 - TRBV29-1 TRBD1 CSVDRRQGGTEAFF TGCAGCGTTGACCGAAGACAGGGAGGCACTGAAGCTTTCTTT
TRBJ1-2 - TRBV29-1 - CSAVLGQGGYGYTF TGCAGCGCCGTGCTCGGCCAGGGTGGCTATGGCTACACCTTC
TRBJ1-5 few TRBV16 - CASSHLGKGNQPQHF TGTGCCAGCAGCCACTTAGGGAAGGGCAATCAGCCCCAGCATTTT
TRBJ2-5 - TRBV12-3/TRBV12-4 - CASSPSETQYF TGTGCCAGCAGCCCCTCCGAGACCCAGTACTTC
TRBJ1-1 - TRBV7-2 - CASSFQGMNTEAFF TGTGCCAGCAGCTTCCAAGGGATGAACACTGAAGCTTTCTTT